The 24 T cell receptor beta chains below all came from one sample that was sequenced in a study of blood T cell repertoires in COVID-19. Measured with immunoSEQ multiplex PCR; TCRdb has only the in-frame clones, and not every one. The data show some 140,000 clones, with around 85% seen just once and 0.63% held by the top ten. Sequenced input: peripheral blood. These receptor sequences come from a man aged 55 to 69 with COVID-19, enrolled during active disease.

This rearrangement joins TRBV5-8 to TRBJ2-1; no definite D call. The CDR3 consists of 15 residues. CDR1 is SGHTS and CDR2 is YDEGEE in the germline V gene. With 0 bases removed from V and 4 bases from J, the gap between germline ends came to 11 bases. CDR3 sequence (DNA): TGTGCCAGCAGCTTGGCAGGTCGCCGGTACAATGAGCAGTTCTTC. Translating gives CASSLAGRRYNEQFF.

The chain combines TRBV11-2 with TRBJ2-2; D remains ambiguous. The CDR3 extends over 16 amino acids. Germline V CDR1 and CDR2: SGHAT, FQNNGV. V lost 5 bases and J lost 3, with 16 bases in between. The CDR3 DNA reads TGTGCCAGCAGCGCCCAGCTACCTAGTTACACCGGGGAGCTGTTTTTT. Its protein product is CASSAQLPSYTGELFF. Drawing the rest from reference TRBV11-2 and TRBJ2-2, the complete variable domain is EAGVAQSPRYKIIEKRQSVAFWCNPISGHATLYWYQQILGQGPKLLIQFQNNGVVDDSQLPKDRFSAERLKGVDSTLKIQPAKLEDSAVYLCASSAQLPSYTGELFFGEGSRLTVL.

On this clone: This sample also contains other DNA sequences that code for the same CDR3. V gene TRBV5-4 combines with J gene TRBJ2-7; tentative D call: TRBD1 (6 bases). CDR3 length: 17 residues. V was shortened by 3 bases and J by 0 bases, with 19 bases between the two germline ends. The germline gives CDR1 SGHNT, CDR2 YYREEE (reference sequence). The CDR3: CASSSARGPKSSYEQYF. For the CDR3, the DNA is TGTGCCAGCAGCTCGGCCAGGGGCCCCAAAAGCTCCTACGAGCAGTACTTC. Combining the CDR3 with reference TRBV5-4 and TRBJ2-7 gives the whole variable domain ETGVTQSPTHLIKTRGQQVTLRCSSQSGHNTVSWYQQALGQGPQFIFQYYREEENGRGNFPPRFSGLQFPNYSSELNVNALELDDSALYLCASSSARGPKSSYEQYFGPGTRLTVT.

For the CDR3, the DNA is TGTGCCAGCTCACAGACACAGACCGGGACAGCATATGGCTACACCTTC. Amino acid sequence: CASSQTQTGTAYGYTF. The chain couples TRBV18 to TRBJ1-2, with 7 bases that match TRBD1. Germline assignment: CDR1 KGHSH and CDR2 LQKENI. There are 16 residues in the CDR3. V shed 4 bases and J 5 bases; nucleotides not matched to a gene: 13.

This rearrangement joins TRBV6-5 to TRBJ1-5; 8 positions agree with TRBD1. The germline V gene encodes CDR1 MNHEY and CDR2 SVGAGI. After removal of 6 bases from V and 3 bases from J, the junction contained 7 bases not matched to a gene. CDR3 length equals 15 residues. The CDR3 region is CASRQSTGDNQPQHF. The CDR3, as DNA: TGTGCCAGCAGACAATCGACAGGGGACAATCAGCCCCAGCATTTT.

This chain connects TRBV6-6 to TRBJ2-7; 9 nucleotides agree with TRBD2. Per germline, CDR1 MNHNY and CDR2 SVGAGI (reference sequence). The CDR3 covers 17 residues. With V trimmed by 5 bases and J by 7 bases, 18 bases remained unmatched. The CDR3, as DNA: TGTGCCAGCAGTCAAACAAATCTCGGCGGGAGGGCGGGTGAGCAGTACTTC. This codes for CASSQTNLGGRAGEQYF.

The sample holds a few counts of this clone. The V call is TRBV6-2 or TRBV6-3, the J call TRBJ1-2; weak D call: TRBD1 (6 bases). This CDR3 has 13 residues. The V gene's germline CDR1 is MNHEY and CDR2 SVGEGT. The V gene lost 4 bases and the J gene lost 6 bases, with 12 bases spanning the gap. CDR3 sequence reads: CASSSRGDNGYTF. As DNA, the CDR3 is TGTGCCAGCAGTTCCAGGGGAGACAATGGCTACACCTTC.

The chain couples TRBV30 to TRBJ1-5; no firm D call. Germline V gene lookup returns CDR1 GTSNPN and CDR2 SVGIG (reference sequence). The CDR3 spans 15 residues. With 0 bases removed from V and 2 bases from J, the gap between germline ends came to 11 bases. CDR3 sequence (DNA): TGTGCCTGGAGTGTAAAGGGCGGGGGCAATCAGCCCCAGCATTTT. Amino acids: CAWSVKGGGNQPQHF.

The rearrangement uses TRBV7-9 and TRBJ2-2, with no clear D. Trimming removed 5 bases at V and 2 bases at J, with 6 bases between. Per germline, CDR1 SEHNR and CDR2 FQNEAQ (reference sequence). This CDR3 region has 13 residues. DNA for the CDR3: TGTGCCAGCAGCCTTAGTAACACCGGGGAGCTGTTTTTT. This gives the protein CASSLSNTGELFF.

This clone showed up just once. J is TRBJ1-2 and V is TRBV24-1; unclear D gene. CDR3 length equals 13 residues. Looked up from germline, CDR1 is KGHDR and CDR2 is SFDVKD. V lost 6 bases to trimming and J lost 3 bases, with 10 bases between them. CDR3: CATSRERDYGYTF. DNA of the CDR3: TGTGCCACCAGTCGCGAGCGTGACTATGGCTACACCTTC.

The chain has TRBV10-2 and TRBJ1-2; the match to TRBD1 covers 10 bases. CDR3 length: 16 residues. Trimming removed 5 bases from V and 2 bases from J; junction bases left unmatched: 8. From germline, CDR1 is WSHSY and CDR2 SAAADI. In DNA form, the CDR3 reads TGCGCCAGCAGTCCGGTCCCGGGACAGGGGAACTATGGCTACACCTTC. The encoded protein is CASSPVPGQGNYGYTF.

This chain links TRBV19 with TRBJ1-6; possibly TRBD1 for D (6 bases). The V gene's germline CDR1 is LNHDA and CDR2 SQIVND (reference sequence). V was trimmed by 7 bases and J by 7 bases, leaving 20 bases between them. The CDR3 sequence is 16 residues long. CDR3 in DNA: TGTGCCAGTACCCAAGGGACACCCCGAGGAAATTCACCCCTCCACTTT. Translated, it gives CASTQGTPRGNSPLHF.

This chain uses TRBV2 with TRBJ2-2, with TRBD1 identical over 7 bases. CDR1 SNHLY and CDR2 FYNNEI come from the germline V gene. V shed 10 bases and J 6 bases; nucleotides not matched to a gene: 8. This CDR3 is built from 13 residues. The CDR3 bases are TGTGCCATCTTTACAGGGGTGGCCGGGGAGCTGTTTTTT. This translates into CAIFTGVAGELFF.

The J gene is TRBJ1-1, the V gene TRBV27; D possibly corresponds to TRBD1 (6 bases). Per the germline V gene, CDR1 is MNHEY and CDR2 is SMNVEV (reference sequence). The CDR3 runs 12 residues. Trimming shortened V by 8 bases and J by 3 bases, and 10 bases separated the two germline ends. CDR3: CASRDTYTEAFF. DNA for the CDR3: TGTGCCAGCCGGGACACCTACACTGAAGCTTTCTTT.

The gene calls are TRBV6-2 or TRBV6-3 and TRBJ1-5, with TRBD1 as a possible D gene (6 bases). V was cut by 2 bases and J by 1 base, with 21 bases left in between. The CDR3 has 19 amino acids. The germline V gene has CDR1 MNHEY and CDR2 SVGEGT. The CDR3 sequence is CASSYSWRTQGYSNQPQHF. The CDR3 nucleotides are TGTGCCAGCAGTTACAGTTGGAGAACACAGGGTTACAGCAATCAGCCCCAGCATTTT.

This clone was observed once. This chain links TRBV30 with TRBJ1-6; 7 nucleotides agree with TRBD1. J lost 5 bases, V lost 5 bases, and 3 bases had no gene match. In germline, CDR1 is GTSNPN, CDR2 SVGIG (reference sequence). This CDR3 spans 13 amino acids. The CDR3 region is CAWGGQNNSPLHF. For the CDR3, the DNA is TGTGCCTGGGGGGGACAGAATAATTCACCCCTCCACTTT.

V is TRBV6-5 and J is TRBJ1-2; 8 nucleotides match TRBD1. Germline CDR1 and CDR2: MNHEY and SVGAGI. The CDR3 sequence is 14 residues long. After removal of 5 bases from V and 3 bases from J, the junction contained 5 bases not matched to a gene. The CDR3 protein is CASSPRDRYYGYTF. In nucleotides, the CDR3 is TGTGCCAGCAGTCCCCGGGACAGGTACTATGGCTACACCTTC.

The J gene is TRBJ1-1, the V gene TRBV4-3; TRBD1 matches 8 bases. Germline CDR1 LGHNA, CDR2 YSLEER. The V gene end was trimmed by 2 bases and the J gene end by 1 base; junction bases not matched to a gene: 0. This CDR3 comprises 14 residues. The CDR3 nucleotides are TGCGCCAGCAGCCAAACAGGGGGGAACACTGAAGCTTTCTTT. Its protein is CASSQTGGNTEAFF.

This rearrangement joins TRBV11-3 to TRBJ1-2; D is unresolved. The germline CDR1 and CDR2 sequences are SGHNT and YENEEA. The CDR3 consists of 13 residues. V was pared by 1 base and J by 4 bases, with 7 bases between. CDR3 protein: CASSLGVAYGYTF. The CDR3 DNA reads as TGTGCCAGCAGCTTAGGGGTAGCCTATGGCTACACCTTC. Full variable domain (remainder filled in from reference TRBV11-3 and TRBJ1-2): EAGVVQSPRYKIIEKKQPVAFWCNPISGHNTLYWYLQNLGQGPELLIRYENEEAVDDSQLPKDRFSAERLKGVDSTLKIQPAELGDSAVYLCASSLGVAYGYTFGSGTRLTVV.

The chain joins TRBV5-6 to TRBJ2-1; 8 positions match TRBD2. The CDR3 contains 18 residues. Unmatched junction bases numbered 12, after V lost 4 bases and J lost 0 bases. Germline V gene data show CDR1 as SGHDT and CDR2 as YYEEEE. CDR3 nucleotide sequence: TGTGCCAGCAGCCTACGGACTAGCTGGGAAAGCTCCTACAATGAGCAGTTCTTC. Protein sequence: CASSLRTSWESSYNEQFF. Supplemented by reference TRBV5-6 and TRBJ2-1, the full variable domain reads DAGVTQSPTHLIKTRGQQVTLRCSPKSGHDTVSWYQQALGQGPQFIFQYYEEEERQRGNFPDRFSGHQFPNYSSELNVNALLLGDSALYLCASSLRTSWESSYNEQFFGPGTRLTVL.

V is TRBV13 and J is TRBJ2-2, with D tentatively TRBD1 (5 bases). CDR1 is PRHDT and CDR2 is FYEKMQ in the germline V gene (reference sequence). The CDR3 runs to 14 residues. The V end lost 6 bases, the J end lost 3 bases, and 11 bases lay between the germline ends. The CDR3 sequence: CASSFDRDTGELFF. The DNA of the CDR3 is TGTGCCAGCAGTTTCGACAGAGACACCGGGGAGCTGTTTTTT.

This clone appeared once. The chain couples TRBV15 to TRBJ1-4, with 7 bases matching TRBD1. Germline-derived CDR1 and CDR2 are LNHNV and YYDKDF (reference sequence). The V segment lost 0 bases and the J segment 7 bases; nucleotides outside the gene matches: 2. There are 14 residues in the CDR3. The CDR3 DNA reads as TGTGCCACCAGCAGAGACAGGGGGGCTGAAAAACTGTTTTTT. Encoded protein: CATSRDRGAEKLFF.

J is TRBJ2-5 and V is TRBV2; 10 bases align to TRBD2. Germline V gene sequence: CDR1 SNHLY, CDR2 FYNNEI. There are 15 residues in the CDR3. V gave up 5 bases and J gave up 7 bases; unmatched junction bases: 10. CDR3 DNA: TGTGCCAGCAGTCCCTCGCTAGCGGGGGAGGGGACCCAGTACTTC. It is translated as CASSPSLAGEGTQYF.

The CDR3 DNA sequence: TGTGCCATCAGGGAGACAGATCCCTATGGCTACACCTTC. Protein product: CAIRETDPYGYTF. The chain combines TRBV10-3 with TRBJ1-2; weak D call: TRBD1 (5 bases). V was pared by 6 bases and J by 4 bases, with 12 bases between. CDR1 and CDR2 (germline): ENHRY, SYGVKD. There are 13 residues in the CDR3.